Below, one T cell receptor (beta chain) is given with its context. The same CDR3 arises from other DNA sequences in this sample as well. The data are from a study of glioma-infiltrating T cells after dendritic cell vaccination. Time point: after dendritic cell vaccination, including at tumor progression/relapse. Profiling relied on immunoSEQ multiplex PCR, and the TCRdb table lists in-frame clones only, not all of them. Found here are roughly 100,000 clones, around 87% of them singletons; the top ten hold over 2.5%. Germline V lookup: CDR1 SNHLY, CDR2 FYNNEI. The CDR3 contains 16 residues. Trimming took 10 bases from V and 0 from J, leaving 16 bases between them.

J is TRBJ1-6 and V is TRBV2; D remains ambiguous. This clonotype was sampled from a human donor with glioblastoma. The sample consisted of blood, taken after dendritic cell vaccination. The CDR3 protein is CATGGSASSYNSPLHF. The CDR3 coding sequence is TGTGCCACCGGAGGGTCAGCCAGCTCCTATAATTCACCCCTCCACTTT.